The present T cell receptor beta chain was sequenced within a study of cytomegalovirus exposure and HLA in healthy donors. As concerns this clone: This CDR3 is also generated by other DNA sequences in the sample.

Deletions cut 8 bases from V and 4 bases from J, with 17 bases between. The germline gives CDR1 GTSNPN, CDR2 SVGIG (reference sequence). The CDR3 has 13 amino acids. Primers for the PCR totalled 60 Vbeta and 13 Jbeta. Libraries were prepared by immunoSEQ multiplex PCR; TCRdb keeps only in-frame clonotypes and omits some of them. Here the sample spans tens of thousands of clones, approximately 82% being singletons. This chain uses TRBV30 with TRBJ1-2, with no clear D. Sequencing input: PBMCs. This TCR came from a middle-aged man in good health and CMV-seronegative. The chain's CDR3 is CAGTRGIFYGYTF. The CDR3 nucleotides read TGTGCCGGTACCCGAGGGATTTTCTATGGCTACACCTTC.